A single sample gave rise to the 21 T cell receptor beta chains below, sequenced in a study of regulatory T cells in long-lasting Graves disease. Time point reported: newly diagnosed GD, antithyroid drugs for less than 3 months. The TCR library used RNA extracted from PBMCs. Assembly of TCR beta libraries relied on iRepertoire HTBI primers together with Arm-PCR of CDR3 regions. One entry per CDR3 protein, called by TCRdb with MiXCR from the multiplex PCR reads. The sample includes about 430,000 distinct CDR3 sequences, over 14% of them seen just once. These same data were also listed under a study on T cells in Graves' hyperthyroidism and ophthalmopathy.

The sequences come from peripheral blood mononuclear cells (PBMCs), collected at new diagnosis, from a patient treated with antithyroid drugs. The receptors shown here come from a woman aged 40-49 years with Graves disease.

In regard to this clonotype: A clone one base away is much larger, so this may be a read error. This rearrangement joins TRBV20-1 to TRBJ2-3, with D perhaps given as TRBD1 or TRBD2 (5 bases each). V was trimmed by 3 bases and J by 6 bases, leaving 19 bases between them. Germline V gene lookup returns CDR1 DFQATT and CDR2 SNEGSKA (reference sequence). CDR3 length equals 15 residues. CDR3 coding DNA: TGCAGTGCTAGGGCCTCACGGGGCGTTTTGGATACGCAGTATTTT. Amino acids: CSARASRGVLDTQYF.

This clonotype has a count of ten or more. The chain has TRBV28 and TRBJ1-6; TRBD1 is a possible D gene (5 bases). This CDR3 has 11 residues. CDR1 and CDR2 from the germline V gene are MDHEN and SYDVKM. V was shortened by 5 bases and J by 14 bases, with 10 bases between the two germline ends. The CDR3, as DNA: TGTGCCAGCAGTGACCAGGGTGCCCTCCACTTT. It is translated as CASSDQGALHF.

The J gene is TRBJ2-7, the V gene TRBV13; 8 positions match TRBD2. V was clipped by 0 bases and J by 0 bases; unmatched bases: 7. This CDR3 has 17 amino acids. Germline assignment: CDR1 PRHDT and CDR2 FYEKMQ (reference sequence). CDR3 nucleotides: TGTGCCAGCAGCTTAGGGCTAGCGGGCCGAAGCTCCTACGAGCAGTACTTC. Encoded protein: CASSLGLAGRSSYEQYF.

This clonotype was seen many times. The rearrangement uses TRBV2 and TRBJ2-3, with D perhaps TRBD2 (5 bases). The CDR3 is made up of 13 amino acids. Trimming pared 8 bases from V and 5 bases from J, leaving 14 bases between. From germline, CDR1 is SNHLY and CDR2 FYNNEI. CDR3 loop: CASPTSKGDTQYF. The CDR3 DNA reads TGTGCCAGCCCAACTAGTAAGGGAGATACGCAGTATTTT.

For this clonotype: The junction departs from germline at one end; a sequencing error may be responsible. The genes are TRBV18 and TRBJ2-7; D call uncertain. Per the germline V gene, CDR1 is KGHSH and CDR2 is LQKENI. CDR3 size: 16 residues. Here the CDR3 DNA reads TGTGTCAGCTCCCCCCCGGTCGAGCGCGACTCCTACGAGCAGTACTTC. Its translation is CVSSPPVERDSYEQYF.

This clonotype was seen more than once but under ten times. This sequence joins TRBV24-1 and TRBJ2-1; perhaps TRBD2 as D (5 bases). Germline V gene sequence: CDR1 KGHDR, CDR2 SFDVKD. The CDR3 is 15 residues long. V lost 0 bases and J lost 0, with 5 bases in between. The CDR3 coding sequence is TGTGCCACCAGTGATTTGGGGAGCTCCTACAATGAGCAGTTCTTC. Translation gives CATSDLGSSYNEQFF.

Many counts were recorded for this clonotype. The V and J genes are TRBV14 and TRBJ2-1; D is perhaps TRBD2 (5 bases). V was pared by 5 bases and J by 2 bases, with 10 bases between. This CDR3 is built from 14 residues. Germline V gene lookup returns CDR1 SGHDN and CDR2 FVKESK. The CDR3 sequence is CASSLAGAYNEQFF. The CDR3 DNA reads as TGTGCCAGCAGCTTAGCCGGGGCCTACAATGAGCAGTTCTTC.

This clonotype was seen at least ten times. The chain has TRBV2 and TRBJ1-4; D not resolved. The CDR3 spans 15 residues. CDR1 SNHLY and CDR2 FYNNEI come from the germline V gene. Trimming cost V 6 bases and J 5 bases, with 16 bases left between them. CDR3 amino acids: CASSFSGPSNEKLFF. CDR3 sequence (DNA): TGTGCCAGCAGCTTCTCCGGGCCTAGCAATGAAAAACTGTTTTTT. Based on the CDR3 plus reference TRBV2 and TRBJ1-4, the full variable domain is EPEVTQTPSHQVTQMGQEVILRCVPISNHLYFYWYRQILGQKVEFLVSFYNNEISEKSEIFDDQFSVERPDGSNFTLKIRSTKLEDSAMYFCASSFSGPSNEKLFFGSGTQLSVL.

This clonotype was seen many times. The chain links TRBV12-3 or TRBV12-4 to TRBJ1-1, with D tentatively TRBD1 (6 bases). The CDR3 runs to 14 residues. V was shortened by 6 bases and J by 0 bases, with 11 bases between the two germline ends. CDR3 bases: TGTGCCAGCAGAAGGACAGAGTTGAACACTGAAGCTTTCTTT. It yields the protein CASRRTELNTEAFF.

This clonotype was counted at least ten times. This rearrangement joins TRBV29-1 to TRBJ2-1; D gene unclear. Germline V gene data show CDR1 as SQVTM and CDR2 as ANQGSEA. The CDR3 extends over 15 amino acids. The V and J ends lost 2 bases and 8 bases respectively, with 19 bases between them. CDR3 sequence (DNA): TGCAGCGTTGAATTAGGCAGAGGATCAGGCGATGAGCAGTTCTTC. Encoded protein: CSVELGRGSGDEQFF.

Ten or more counts support this clonotype. The chain is built from TRBV6-1 and TRBJ2-2; the D gene is possibly TRBD1 (6 bases). The V gene's germline CDR1 is MNHNS and CDR2 SASEGT. The ends were cut back, 6 bases at V and 1 base at J, with 12 bases in the middle. The CDR3 runs 15 residues. The CDR3 coding sequence is TGTGCCAGCAGGATCCGGGACAAGAACACCGGGGAGCTGTTTTTT. This encodes CASRIRDKNTGELFF.

V is TRBV29-1 and J is TRBJ2-7; no reliable D call. The CDR3 is 16 residues long. Germline CDR1 reads SQVTM; CDR2 reads ANQGSEA. Deletions cut 2 bases from V and 1 base from J, with 18 bases between. The CDR3 loop is CSVESRTSGKSYEQYF. As DNA, the CDR3 is TGCAGCGTTGAAAGCCGAACCTCAGGTAAATCCTACGAGCAGTACTTC.

The chain links TRBV6-2 or TRBV6-3 to TRBJ2-7; no reliable D call. V shed 0 bases and J shed 1 base, with 13 bases lying between them. Germline CDR1 reads MNHEY; CDR2 reads SVGEGT. The CDR3 spans 16 residues. The DNA of the CDR3 is TGTGCCAGCAGTTACTCGGCTAGTGAGCCATCCTACGAGCAGTACTTC. Encoded protein: CASSYSASEPSYEQYF.

This clonotype was found many times. This rearrangement joins TRBV11-1 to TRBJ2-2; D uncertain. V lost 3 bases and J 1 base, leaving 3 bases between the germline ends. Germline lookup yields CDR1 SGHAT and CDR2 FQDESV (reference sequence). This CDR3 is 13 amino acids long. The CDR3 DNA follows: TGTGCCAGCAGCTTCCGGAACACCGGGGAGCTGTTTTTT. It translates to CASSFRNTGELFF.

On this clonotype itself: The junction shows a germline mismatch at one end, possibly a read error. The chain joins TRBV30 to TRBJ2-1, with unresolved D. This CDR3 spans 12 amino acids. The germline V gene has CDR1 GTSNPN and CDR2 SVGIG (reference sequence). The CDR3 coding sequence is TGTGCCTGGAGCCAAGCAGGCAATGAGCAGCTCTTC. Its protein is CAWSQAGNEQLF.

This clonotype was counted ten times or more. The genes are TRBV7-9 and TRBJ2-2, with 14 nucleotides matching TRBD2. The CDR3 spans 19 residues. The germline CDR1 and CDR2 sequences are SEHNR and FQNEAQ (reference sequence). The junction had 9 bases not matched to a gene; V was cut back by 1 base and J by 5 bases. The chain's CDR3 is CASSLDSGTSGSLTGELFF. The CDR3 bases are TGTGCCAGCAGCTTAGACTCCGGGACTAGCGGGAGTTTAACCGGGGAGCTGTTTTTT. The complete variable domain, with remaining parts taken from reference TRBV7-9 and TRBJ2-2, reads DTGVSQNPRHKITKRGQNVTFRCDPISEHNRLYWYRQTLGQGPEFLTYFQNEAQLEKSRLLSDRFSAERPKGSFSTLEIQRTEQGDSAMYLCASSLDSGTSGSLTGELFFGEGSRLTVL.

This clonotype was observed many times. The rearrangement links TRBV6-2 or TRBV6-3 to TRBJ1-2; tentatively, D is TRBD1 (5 bases). Germline CDR1 and CDR2: MNHEY and SVGEGT. Trimming removed 2 bases at V and 1 base at J, with 11 bases between. This CDR3 is 15 amino acids long. CDR3 DNA: TGTGCCAGCAGTTACCAGGGATGGGGTAACTATGGCTACACCTTC. Translation gives CASSYQGWGNYGYTF.

The sample holds many counts of this clonotype. The V gene is TRBV12-3 or TRBV12-4, the J gene TRBJ2-1, with D perhaps being TRBD1 or TRBD2 (5 bases each). The V end lost 5 bases, the J end lost 7 bases, and 9 bases lay between the germline ends. The CDR3 sequence is 12 residues long. The CDR3 here is CASSGDENEQFF. CDR3 in DNA: TGTGCCAGCAGTGGGGACGAAAATGAGCAGTTCTTC.

About this clonotype: A much larger clone lies a single base off, so this may be a read error. V gene TRBV3-1 combines with J gene TRBJ1-6; D uncertain. The V gene's germline CDR1 is LGHDT and CDR2 YNNKEL (reference sequence). The V end lost 5 bases, the J end lost 14 bases, and 19 bases lay between the germline ends. CDR3 size: 14 residues. CDR3 residues: CASSGIGRNSALHF. In DNA form, the CDR3 reads TGTGCCAGCAGCGGGATAGGGCGTAATTCGGCCCTCCACTTT. The whole variable domain, filled in from reference TRBV3-1 and TRBJ1-6, reads DTAVSQTPKYLVTQMGNDKSIKCEQNLGHDTMYWYKQDSKKFLKIMFSYNNKELIINETVPNRFSPKSPDKAHLNLHINSLELGDSAVYFCASSGIGRNSALHFGNGTRLTVT.

A note on this clonotype: One base separates it from a far larger clone, so it is likely a read error. The CDR3 here is CASSVPGGGYTF. The CDR3 nucleotides are TGTGCCAGCAGTGTACCAGGCGGGGGCTACACCTTC. V usage is TRBV12-3 or TRBV12-4 and J usage is TRBJ1-2; D is unresolved. The V gene lost 5 bases and the J gene lost 8 bases, with 12 bases spanning the gap. The CDR3 totals 12 residues.

This clonotype was detected a few times. The gene calls are TRBV6-5 and TRBJ2-7; D gene ambiguous. The CDR3 covers 13 residues. Looked up from germline, CDR1 is MNHEY and CDR2 is SVGAGI. The germline V and J ends were trimmed by 2 bases and 6 bases, with 11 bases remaining between them. CDR3 protein: CASSYDAVTEQYF. CDR3 nucleotides: TGTGCCAGCAGTTACGATGCGGTGACCGAGCAGTACTTC.